The clone carrying this T cell receptor (beta chain) came up many times. The sample originates from a study of CD8+CD57+ T cells in acquired aplastic anemia. Study summary: DNA from sorted CD4+ and CD8+ cells averaged around 3 ug.

TCR beta VDJ and CDR3 profiling used genomic DNA as template. Via MiXCR, TCRdb re-called the reads, giving one row per CDR3 protein. The sample records 200,000 to 250,000 distinct CDR3 sequences, more than 45% being singletons. Sequenced patients had shown CD8+CD57+ cell expansion by flow cytometry. Blood samples were obtained from patients who had received no prior therapy. Germline CDR1 SQVTM, CDR2 ANQGSEA. The CDR3 totals 16 residues. Losses at the gene ends were 1 base for V and 6 bases for J; bases not matched to a gene: 11. The sequence was collected from a human donor with aplastic anemia. The chain uses TRBV29-1 and TRBJ1-4, with 7 bases aligning to TRBD1. The specimen was sorted CD4+, CD8+, or CD8+CD57+ T cells (not recorded which) from PBMCs. CDR3 coding DNA: TGCAGCGTTGAAGGGGAAGAGGGACAGAGGGATGAAAAACTGTTTTTT. Its translation: CSVEGEEGQRDEKLFF.